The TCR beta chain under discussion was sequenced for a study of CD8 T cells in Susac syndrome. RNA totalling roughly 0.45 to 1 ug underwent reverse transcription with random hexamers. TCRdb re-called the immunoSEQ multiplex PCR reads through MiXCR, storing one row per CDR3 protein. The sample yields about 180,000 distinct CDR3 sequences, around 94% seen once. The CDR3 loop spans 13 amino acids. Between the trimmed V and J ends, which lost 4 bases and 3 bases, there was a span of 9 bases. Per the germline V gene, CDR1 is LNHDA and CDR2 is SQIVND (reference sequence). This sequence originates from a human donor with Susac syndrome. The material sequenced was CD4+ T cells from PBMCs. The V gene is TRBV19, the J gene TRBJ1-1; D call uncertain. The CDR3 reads CASSTSGDTEAFF. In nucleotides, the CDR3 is TGTGCCAGTAGTACATCGGGTGACACTGAAGCTTTCTTT.